Listed below are T cell receptor beta chains from one sample, sequenced in a study of T-cell reconstitution after alpha-beta-depleted transplantation in children. TCRdb reprocessed the PCR reads with MiXCR, giving one entry per CDR3 protein. The sample has a few hundred thousand distinct CDR3 sequences; about a fifth are singletons. This sample comprised PBMCs from the stem cell graft donor, obtained from the stem cell graft. These receptors all stem from a human donor who donated a stem cell graft to a child with acute myeloid leukemia. Both conserved end residues are part of each CDR3. D genes are given only for firm matches. Not all rows give a size; the values are once, few, many and, for expanded clones, a class.

TRBV29-1	-	few	TRBJ2-1	TGCAGCGCACATTCCAGGGATGAGCAGTTCTTC	CSAHSRDEQFF
TRBV10-3	-	-	TRBJ2-5	TGTGCCATCAGTGATGGGTCAAAAGAGACCCAGTACTTC	CAISDGSKETQYF
TRBV6-1	TRBD2	many	TRBJ2-2	TGTGCCAGCAGTCGCCGGACTAGCGGGACCGGGGAGCTGTTTTTT	CASSRRTSGTGELFF
TRBV20-1	TRBD1	-	TRBJ2-6	TGCAGTGCTCCCCACGGGACAGGCCGCTCTGGGGCCAACGTCCTGACTTTC	CSAPHGTGRSGANVLTF
TRBV20-1	-	few	TRBJ1-5	TGCAGTGCTAGAGGGGATTCTGGGCCCCAGCATTTT	CSARGDSGPQHF
TRBV20-1	-	many	TRBJ2-2	TGCAGTGCGAGAGGTCAGGGCGAACGCAACGGGGAGCTGTTTTTT	CSARGQGERNGELFF
TRBV20-1	-	-	TRBJ2-7	TGCAGTGCCCCCTTTGGGGGGCCCCAGAACGAGCAGTACTTC	CSAPFGGPQNEQYF
TRBV6-5	-	many	TRBJ2-7	TGTGCCAGCAGTTACCGACCGGGCTCCTACGAGCAGTACTTC	CASSYRPGSYEQYF
TRBV20-1	TRBD1	many	TRBJ2-7	TGCAGTGCTTTTGGGACAGATCGATCCTACGAGCAGTACTTC	CSAFGTDRSYEQYF
TRBV4-3	-	few	TRBJ2-3	TGCGCCAGCAGCCATTCGAGCGGGGATACGCAGTATTTT	CASSHSSGDTQYF
TRBV20-1	TRBD1	few	TRBJ2-1	TGCAGTGCCACGACAGGGGAAGGGGGAAATGAGCAGTTCTTC	CSATTGEGGNEQFF
TRBV5-1	TRBD1	few	TRBJ2-7	TGCGCCAGCAGCTCCCAAACAGGGGGAGTCTACGAGCAGTACTTC	CASSSQTGGVYEQYF
TRBV10-3	TRBD2	many	TRBJ2-3	TGTGCCTCCGGACTGGCGGGAGGAAAGGGGACGCAGTATTTT	CASGLAGGKGTQYF
TRBV29-1	-	many	TRBJ2-1	TGCAGCGTCGTAGATAACCGCAGGGGAAACAATGAGCAGTTCTTC	CSVVDNRRGNNEQFF
TRBV3-1	TRBD1	many	TRBJ2-5	TGTGCCAGCAGCGACGGGACAGCTAAAGAGACCCAGTACTTC	CASSDGTAKETQYF
TRBV29-1	TRBD2	few	TRBJ2-3	TGCAGCGTTGATGCTAGCGGTGGGGCCGATACGCAGTATTTT	CSVDASGGADTQYF
TRBV15	-	-	TRBJ1-6	TGTGCCACCAGCAGAGATCTCGGGGCCTCGGATTCACCCCTCCACTTT	CATSRDLGASDSPLHF
TRBV28	-	-	TRBJ2-1	TGTGCCAGCAGTTCTACCTTCCAGGGTATCCTAGAGCAGTTCTTC	CASSSTFQGILEQFF
TRBV20-1	TRBD2	few	TRBJ2-7	TGCAGTGCGGAACCGGGGGGGCGTTACGAGCAGTACTTC	CSAEPGGRYEQYF
TRBV12-3/TRBV12-4	TRBD2	-	TRBJ2-5	TGTGCCAGCTGCCCCTCGGGGGAGCGGGAGAAGACCCAGTACTTC	CASCPSGEREKTQYF
TRBV12-3/TRBV12-4	-	few	TRBJ2-5	TGTGCCAGCACCACGACTGGGATGGAGACCCAGTACTTC	CASTTTGMETQYF
TRBV20-1	TRBD1	many	TRBJ1-1	TGCAGTGCTTTGGGACAGATAAACACTGAAGCTTTCTTT	CSALGQINTEAFF
TRBV5-1	-	few	TRBJ2-2	TGCGCCAGCAGCCCCTCGGGGGAGCGGTACACCGGGGAGCTGTTTTTT	CASSPSGERYTGELFF
TRBV10-2	TRBD2	-	TRBJ2-7	TGCGCCAGCAAAAGACTAGCCAAATCCTACGAGCAGTACTTC	CASKRLAKSYEQYF
TRBV27	-	-	TRBJ2-2	TGTGCCAGCAGGACCAACGATCGGGACCCAAACACCGGGGAGCTGTTTTTT	CASRTNDRDPNTGELFF
TRBV25-1	TRBD2	many	TRBJ2-1	TGTGCCAGCACGGTATCCGGGAGGGGCTCGGGGCTGGACAATGAGCAGTTCTTC	CASTVSGRGSGLDNEQFF
TRBV9	-	few	TRBJ2-1	TGTGCCAGCAGCGTAGGGGGGACCCACAATGAGCAGTTCTTC	CASSVGGTHNEQFF
TRBV20-1	-	-	TRBJ2-7	TGCAGTGCTAGAGATCAGGGCTCGCGGCACTACGAGCAGTACTTC	CSARDQGSRHYEQYF
TRBV11-2	-	many	TRBJ2-1	TGTGCCAGCAGCTTATATGGCGGCTCTACCAGGAATGAGCAGTTCTTC	CASSLYGGSTRNEQFF
TRBV29-1	TRBD2	many	TRBJ2-5	TGCAGCGTTGAAGCCCTACCCGGGACTAGTACCCAGTACTTC	CSVEALPGTSTQYF
TRBV4-1	TRBD2	few	TRBJ2-5	TGCGCCAGCAGCCAATCGGGGAGCGGGAGACCGGAGACCCAGTACTTC	CASSQSGSGRPETQYF
TRBV20-1	-	few	TRBJ2-2	TGCAGTGCTAGAAGCGGAGGGAACACCGGGGAGCTGTTTTTT	CSARSGGNTGELFF
TRBV5-6	TRBD2	few	TRBJ2-3	TGTGCCAGCAGCTCTAGCGGGAGGGCCATAGATACGCAGTATTTT	CASSSSGRAIDTQYF
TRBV7-8	-	few	TRBJ2-7	TGTGCCAGCAGCTTAGCGAATGCCGGGGGAATCTCCTCCTACGAGCAGTACTTC	CASSLANAGGISSYEQYF
TRBV20-1	TRBD1	many	TRBJ2-2	TGCAGTGCTAAGGAACAGGGGCGCACCGGGGAGCTGTTTTTT	CSAKEQGRTGELFF
TRBV5-1	-	-	TRBJ2-7	TGCGCCAGCAGCTTGTTTCAGGGGTACGAGCAGTACTTC	CASSLFQGYEQYF
TRBV28	-	-	TRBJ2-1	TGTGCCAGCAGTTGGGGACCCTTAAGGAATGAGCAGTTCTTC	CASSWGPLRNEQFF
TRBV11-3	TRBD1	-	TRBJ2-3	TGTGCCAGTAGCTTAGATCGACAGGGGACCTCGCAGTATTTT	CASSLDRQGTSQYF
TRBV28	TRBD1	few	TRBJ2-1	TGTGCCAGCAGTTCGGGACAGGGTTTTGAAAATGAGCAGTTCTTC	CASSSGQGFENEQFF
TRBV20-1	-	-	TRBJ2-1	TGCAGTGCTCGGGCTAGCGAATTGTACAATGAGCAGTTCTTC	CSARASELYNEQFF
TRBV20-1	TRBD2	-	TRBJ2-7	TGCTGTGCTACTGTACGACTAGCGGGCCTCTCCTACGAGCAGTACTTC	CCATVRLAGLSYEQYF
TRBV4-3	-	-	TRBJ2-7	TGCGCCAGCAGCCAAGATCTTCCAGCCCCCGAGCAGTACTTC	CASSQDLPAPEQYF
TRBV5-1	TRBD2	-	TRBJ2-7	TGCGCCAGCAGCTCGCACCCGGGACTAGCGACCCCCTACGAGCAGTACTTC	CASSSHPGLATPYEQYF
TRBV9	TRBD1	-	TRBJ1-3	TGTGCCAGCAGCGTGGGGGGACAGGGCTCTGGAAACACCATATATTTT	CASSVGGQGSGNTIYF
TRBV20-1	-	-	TRBJ2-5	TGCAGTGCTAGGATTGGGTGGGAGACCCAGTACTTC	CSARIGWETQYF
TRBV12-3/TRBV12-4	-	-	TRBJ2-6	TGTGCCAGCAGTTTTCGGGGTTTTAGTGGGGCCAACGTCCTGACTTTC	CASSFRGFSGANVLTF
TRBV12-3/TRBV12-4	-	few	TRBJ1-6	TGTGCCAGCAGCTCCGGGCCCGGGGGGGATTCACCCCTCCACTTT	CASSSGPGGDSPLHF
TRBV15	TRBD2	few	TRBJ2-7	TGTGCCACCAGCAGAACCTCGTTAGCGGGAGACGGTGACGAGCAGTACTTC	CATSRTSLAGDGDEQYF
TRBV10-3	-	few	TRBJ2-7	TGTGCCATCAGTGAGTGGGCAGGGGAGAAGTACGAGCAGTACTTC	CAISEWAGEKYEQYF
TRBV7-9	-	-	TRBJ2-5	TGTGCCAGCAGCCAAGACATTGGCGGGACCCAGTACTTC	CASSQDIGGTQYF
TRBV20-1	TRBD2	few	TRBJ2-7	TGCAGTGCTGATCCGGGACTAGCGTCCTCCTACGAGCAGTACTTC	CSADPGLASSYEQYF
TRBV30	-	-	TRBJ2-1	TGTGCCTGGAGTGTTTCAGCAGCTACCCCCAGTGAGCAGTTCTTC	CAWSVSAATPSEQFF
TRBV9	-	-	TRBJ2-3	TGTGCCAGCAGCGTATGGGGGGCGGAAGATACGCAGTATTTT	CASSVWGAEDTQYF
TRBV5-1	-	-	TRBJ2-2	TGCGCCAGCAGCTTGATCCAGACCGGGGAGCTGTTTTTT	CASSLIQTGELFF
TRBV7-3	-	few	TRBJ1-1	TGTGCCAGCAGCTCCTCGAGCCAGGGCACTGAAGCTTTCTTT	CASSSSSQGTEAFF